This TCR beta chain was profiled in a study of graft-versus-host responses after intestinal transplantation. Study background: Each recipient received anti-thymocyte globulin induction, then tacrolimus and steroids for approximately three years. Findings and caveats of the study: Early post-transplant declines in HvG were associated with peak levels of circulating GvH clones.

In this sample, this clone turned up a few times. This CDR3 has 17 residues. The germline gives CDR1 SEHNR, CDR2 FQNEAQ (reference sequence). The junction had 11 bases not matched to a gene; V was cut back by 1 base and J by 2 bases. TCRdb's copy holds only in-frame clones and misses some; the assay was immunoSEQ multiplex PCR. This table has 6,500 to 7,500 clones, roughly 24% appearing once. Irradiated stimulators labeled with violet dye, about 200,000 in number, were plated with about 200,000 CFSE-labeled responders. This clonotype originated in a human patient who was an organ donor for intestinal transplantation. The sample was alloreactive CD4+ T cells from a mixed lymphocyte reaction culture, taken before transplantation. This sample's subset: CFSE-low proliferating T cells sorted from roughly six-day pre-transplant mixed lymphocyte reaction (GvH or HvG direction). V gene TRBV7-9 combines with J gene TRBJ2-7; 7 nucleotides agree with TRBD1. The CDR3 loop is CASSLVGVGQATYEQYF. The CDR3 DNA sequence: TGTGCCAGCAGCTTAGTAGGGGTTGGACAGGCCACCTACGAGCAGTACTTC.